This T cell receptor (beta chain) was recorded in a study of T cells in Graves' hyperthyroidism and ophthalmopathy (dated by TCRdb to between 2018 and 2021). Broadly, across the study: Peripheral blood was sampled at the time of initial diagnosis, prior to any treatment. For training and testing, the 100 or so patients in the discovery cohort were randomly divided in a 7:3 ratio. According to the paper, TCR Vbeta CDR3 sequencing was carried out on 135 peripheral blood samples, which came from fewer than 50 ophthalmopathy, approximately 72 hyperthyroidism and approximately 17 progressor patients. Prospective prediction of ophthalmopathy was tested in an independent validation cohort of under 20 hyperthyroidism patients and 17 patients who later progressed to ophthalmopathy. To identify TCR V-J signatures that set the groups apart, the researchers used a discovery cohort of about a hundred patients, made up of some 41 with Graves' ophthalmopathy and 57 with stable Graves' hyperthyroidism. Once sampling was done, hyperthyroidism patients were given methimazole at a starting dose of 30 mg daily, whereas ophthalmopathy patients were given high-dose intravenous methylprednisolone. In addition, the study compared T-cell repertoires in thyroid tissue and in blood from about 6 Graves' hyperthyroidism patients.

This clonotype appeared many times. Its antigen target is currently unknown. The sample holds no much larger clone one base away, and base qualities are not on file. Summary of the overall study and its limitations: A 13 V-J signature model separated ophthalmopathy from stable hyperthyroidism, with approximately 87% sensitivity and approximately 81% specificity in cross-validation and 80%/75% in testing. In validation, the model predicted progression to ophthalmopathy with over 65% sensitivity and about 72% specificity, a median of approximately 6.5 months before onset. Sample size was not statistically predetermined, and investigators were not blinded to group allocation. Most expanded thyroid clonotypes (frequency above 0.001) were also detected in blood, suggesting blood repertoires may reflect thyroid immune responses.

A patient counted as having stable Graves' hyperthyroidism if no progression to ophthalmopathy occurred over 18 months of follow-up. Hyperthyroidism patients were newly diagnosed, had a disease duration of under 2 months, and were aged 18 to 65 years. Patients with uncontrolled infections, other autoimmune diseases, pregnancy or lactation were excluded. Diagnoses were based on clinical symptoms, serum thyroxine and TRAb, thyroid ultrasound and orbital computed tomography. PBMCs were isolated from approximately 10 ml of fresh peripheral blood by Ficoll-Paque density gradient centrifugation. Total RNA was extracted using Trizol reagent, and RNA quality was assessed on an Agilent 2100 Bioanalyzer. Including cysteine and phenylalanine, the CDR3 has 18 amino acids. The read is trimmed to its CDR3 DNA, 54 bases read in frame from base 1. From V the trimming removes 0 bases and from J it removes 1 base, while the gene matches leave 6 bases of the junction unaccounted for. From a lookup of the germline V gene, CDR1 and CDR2 are SGHTA and FQGTGA.

The TCR beta CDR3 regions were amplified from the RNA transcripts. The TCR CDR3 was subjected to a first round of RT-PCR using the HTBI primer set and the Qiagen OneStep RT-PCR kit. A second multiplex PCR round built the libraries, followed by size selection and purification. The libraries were sequenced on an Illumina HiSeq2000 using paired-end 100 bp reads. Under the source paper's analysis protocol: SOAPnuke was used to process the raw data, removing reads that contained adapters or uncalled bases, had a mean Phred below 15, or lacked an exact match to the constant primer or identifier. COPE v1.2.5 was used to merge high-quality paired reads, and clonotypes were defined as unique nucleotide sequences. Clonotypes were aligned to IMGT TRBV, TRBD and TRBJ reference segments using MiTCR v1.1. The analysis was restricted to V-J combinations with a frequency above 0.0001, which together covered about 99% of the repertoires. The TCS score was defined as F50 (clonal expansion) divided by E x V (chaos), with BLOSUM62-based TCRdist calculated between CDR3 peptides within each V-J. Welch's t-statistics and random forest reduced around 550 V-J features to around 14, which were used in a naive Bayes classifier (R e1071). TCRdb ran its own pipeline on the public reads, namely fastp trimming at Q25 and MiXCR clone calling, and kept in-frame beta chains. Every CDR3 protein is listed once, alongside the most common genes and DNA of its rows. TCRdb's processing, not the study's, gives the V and J calls here. Across this sample there are some 500,000 distinct CDR3 sequences, with 13% to 15% seen only once. Around a sixth of the sample rests with the top ten.

The TCR sequence derives from a young woman with Graves' hyperthyroidism. Rearrangement joined TRBV7-3 to TRBJ2-3; TRBD2 matches 11 bases in the middle. Material: blood. The CDR3 protein sequence reads: CASSLTALAGAGTDTQYF. The bases read TGTGCCAGCAGCTTAACGGCACTAGCGGGAGCAGGCACAGATACGCAGTATTTT.